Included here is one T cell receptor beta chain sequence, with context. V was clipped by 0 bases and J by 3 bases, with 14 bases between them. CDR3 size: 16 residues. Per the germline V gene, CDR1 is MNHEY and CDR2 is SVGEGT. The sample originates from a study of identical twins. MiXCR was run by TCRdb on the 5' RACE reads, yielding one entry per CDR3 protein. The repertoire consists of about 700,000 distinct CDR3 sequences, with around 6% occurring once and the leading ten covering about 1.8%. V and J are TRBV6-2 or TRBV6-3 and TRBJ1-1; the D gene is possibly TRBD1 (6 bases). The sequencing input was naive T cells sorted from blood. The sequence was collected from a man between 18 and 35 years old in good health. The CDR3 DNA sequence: TGTGCCAGCAGTTACTCGAAAAGGGGGAGGGACACTGAAGCTTTCTTT. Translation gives CASSYSKRGRDTEAFF.